Listed here is a single TCR beta chain. Its antigen is unidentified. The entry originates in a study of response to subunit inactivated influenza vaccine. Whole-study findings and limits: After each seasonal influenza vaccination, few new T cells are recruited, the authors suggested.

A single record per CDR3 protein comes from TCRdb applying MiXCR to the RT-PCR reads. Altogether 500,000 or so distinct CDR3 sequences are present, 9.5% to 12% being singletons, with the ten largest covering approximately 12%. The sequence derives from a man aged 45-65 years who received an inactivated influenza vaccine. This material consisted of PBMCs from blood, taken roughly 46 days after vaccination.

The CDR3 reads CASSSSAGTFSTDTQYF. As DNA, the CDR3 is TGTGCCAGCAGCTCCTCCGCCGGGACATTCAGCACAGATACGCAGTATTTT. This chain links TRBV9 with TRBJ2-3; maybe TRBD1 (6 bases). The CDR3 runs to 17 residues. From germline, CDR1 is SGDLS and CDR2 YYNGEE. V was shortened by 4 bases and J by 0 bases, with 18 bases between the two germline ends.